This TCR beta chain was recorded in a study of PD-1 blockade in mismatch repair-deficient tumors. Repertoires were generated with immunoSEQ multiplex PCR, while TCRdb's copy carries only in-frame clones and drops some. In the table there are about 24,000 clones, about 83% of which are singletons. Every patient had mismatch repair deficiency by PCR or immunohistochemistry. TCRs were sequenced from a few patients responding to pembrolizumab. The ends were cut back, 3 bases at V and 6 bases at J, with 9 bases in the middle. Per germline, CDR1 MNHEY and CDR2 SMNVEV (reference sequence). This CDR3 has 12 amino acids.

This clonotype was obtained from an adult with mismatch repair-deficient cancer. Here the sequenced sample was peripheral blood, taken 12 weeks after starting pembrolizumab. The J gene is TRBJ2-7, the V gene TRBV27, with D perhaps TRBD2 (7 bases). CDR3 in amino acids: CASSFGGREQYF. The CDR3 DNA follows: TGTGCCAGCAGTTTCGGGGGGCGCGAGCAGTACTTC.